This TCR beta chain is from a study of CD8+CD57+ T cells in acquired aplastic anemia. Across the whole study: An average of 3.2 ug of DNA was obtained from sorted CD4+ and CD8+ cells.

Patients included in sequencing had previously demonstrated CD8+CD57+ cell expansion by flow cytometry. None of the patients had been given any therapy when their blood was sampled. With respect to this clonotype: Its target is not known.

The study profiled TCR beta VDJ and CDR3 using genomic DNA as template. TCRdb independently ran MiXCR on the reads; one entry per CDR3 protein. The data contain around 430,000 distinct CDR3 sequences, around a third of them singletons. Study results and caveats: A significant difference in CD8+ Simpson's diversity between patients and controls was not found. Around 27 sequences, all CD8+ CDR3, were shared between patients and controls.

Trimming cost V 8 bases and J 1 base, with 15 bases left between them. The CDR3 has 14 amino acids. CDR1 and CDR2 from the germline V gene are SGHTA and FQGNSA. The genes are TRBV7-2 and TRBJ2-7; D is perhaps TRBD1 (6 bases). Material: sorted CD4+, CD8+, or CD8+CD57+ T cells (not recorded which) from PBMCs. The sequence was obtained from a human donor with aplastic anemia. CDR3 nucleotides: TGTGCCAGCGGCCTTCCGGACAGTTCCTACGAGCAGTACTTC. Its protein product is CASGLPDSSYEQYF. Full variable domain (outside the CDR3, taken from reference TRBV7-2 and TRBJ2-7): GAGVSQSPSNKVTEKGKDVELRCDPISGHTALYWYRQSLGQGLEFLIYFQGNSAPDKSGLPSDRFSAERTGGSVSTLTIQRTQQEDSAVYLCASGLPDSSYEQYFGPGTRLTVT.